Following are 28 T cell receptor beta chains from one sample sequenced in a study of low-dose radiotherapy and immunotherapy resistance in tumors. TRAV- and TRBV-specific primers, spanning alpha and beta chains, primed first-strand cDNA. Amplification of TCRs used a constant-region primer and V-primer adapter for roughly 18 PCR cycles. TCRdb re-derived calls from the reads in MiXCR, one entry per CDR3 protein. The table lists some 82,000 distinct CDR3 sequences, over 15% of them singletons, with about 5.5% in the top ten. As to time point: before trial treatment. The material sequenced was PBMCs, taken before treatment. Receptor source: a male donor with prostate cancer.

As regards this clonotype: This likely stems from a read error, as it lies one base from a far larger clone. The V gene is TRBV27, the J gene TRBJ1-5; D remains ambiguous. Trimming took off 10 bases at V and 9 bases at J, with 19 bases between the two ends. The CDR3 is 13 residues long. CDR1 is MNHEY, CDR2 SMNVEV, per germline (reference sequence). DNA for the CDR3: TGTGCCACCGGTGAGAGTTCCCTGGGGCCCCAGCATTTT. Its translation is CATGESSLGPQHF.

This clonotype was recorded many times. V is TRBV7-2 and J is TRBJ2-1; 13 bases are shared with TRBD2. CDR1 and CDR2 from the germline V gene are SGHTA and FQGNSA. V lost 5 bases, J lost 8 bases, and 6 bases stayed unmatched. The CDR3 length is 15 residues. The CDR3 reads CASSLRTSGSHEQFF. The CDR3, as DNA: TGTGCCAGCAGCCTCCGGACTAGCGGGAGCCATGAGCAGTTCTTC.

The table lists this clonotype with many counts. The chain is built from TRBV4-1 and TRBJ1-1, with D unclear. CDR3 length equals 16 residues. The germline gives CDR1 MGHRA, CDR2 YSYEKL. V was trimmed by 2 bases and J by 4 bases, leaving 17 bases between them. In nucleotides, the CDR3 is TGCGCCAGCAGCCAACTTTCGGCAGGTCTCGGCACTGAAGCTTTCTTT. Its protein is CASSQLSAGLGTEAFF.

The rearrangement uses TRBV20-1 and TRBJ1-4; unclear D gene. This CDR3 has 12 amino acids. CDR1 is DFQATT and CDR2 is SNEGSKA in the germline V gene (reference sequence). Trimming removed 6 bases from V and 7 bases from J, with 12 bases in between. The CDR3 coding sequence is TGCAGTGCAACGTGGACGAGTGAAAAACTGTTTTTT. Its protein product is CSATWTSEKLFF.

This clonotype was counted many times. The chain links TRBV6-6 to TRBJ2-1; no definite D call. CDR1 is MNHNY and CDR2 is SVGAGI in the germline V gene (reference sequence). The ends were cut back, 3 bases at V and 3 bases at J, with 9 bases in the middle. The CDR3 extends over 14 amino acids. The CDR3 sequence is CASSYNSGYNEQFF. The CDR3 nucleotides read TGTGCCAGCAGTTATAATTCAGGCTACAATGAGCAGTTCTTC.

Many counts were recorded for this clonotype. The chain couples TRBV6-2 or TRBV6-3 to TRBJ2-2; D gene uncertain. Germline V gene data show CDR1 as MNHEY and CDR2 as SVGEGT. Trimming pared 0 bases from V and 1 base from J, leaving 6 bases between. The length of the CDR3 is 15 residues. CDR3 loop: CASSYSTVNTGELFF. The CDR3 coding sequence is TGTGCCAGCAGTTACTCGACGGTGAACACCGGGGAGCTGTTTTTT.

The V gene is TRBV6-1, the J gene TRBJ2-7, with D tentatively TRBD1 (5 bases). Trimming shortened V by 1 base and J by 2 bases, and 12 bases separated the two germline ends. This CDR3 has 15 residues. The germline V gene has CDR1 MNHNS and CDR2 SASEGT. The CDR3 nucleotides are TGTGCCAGCAGTGAAGTGTGGACACGTACCTACGAGCAGTACTTC. This encodes CASSEVWTRTYEQYF.

The chain is built from TRBV4-1 and TRBJ2-1; D perhaps matches TRBD2 (6 bases). CDR1 is MGHRA, CDR2 YSYEKL, per germline. The CDR3 runs to 13 residues. V lost 2 bases and J lost 6, with 8 bases in between. The CDR3 DNA is TGCGCCAGCAGCCAATTCGGGAGCAATGAGCAGTTCTTC. It encodes CASSQFGSNEQFF.

This clonotype was counted ten times or more. V gene TRBV28 combines with J gene TRBJ2-5; 15 bases line up with TRBD2. The germline CDR1 and CDR2 sequences are MDHEN and SYDVKM. CDR3 length: 18 residues. The V and J ends lost 5 bases and 7 bases, in that order; junction bases with no gene match: 14. DNA of the CDR3: TGTGCCAGCAGTCGCCCGGGACTAGCGGGAGGAAGCGGCGGGACCCAGTACTTC. Amino acid sequence: CASSRPGLAGGSGGTQYF. The complete variable domain, with remaining parts taken from reference TRBV28 and TRBJ2-5, reads DVKVTQSSRYLVKRTGEKVFLECVQDMDHENMFWYRQDPGLGLRLIYFSYDVKMKEKGDIPEGYSVSREKKERFSLILESASTNQTSMYLCASSRPGLAGGSGGTQYFGPGTRLLVL.

There are many counts of this clonotype. The chain combines TRBV5-1 with TRBJ2-5; 8 positions match TRBD1. V dropped 3 bases and J dropped 5; count of bases not matched to a gene: 6. The CDR3 runs 14 residues. Per germline, CDR1 SGHRS and CDR2 YFSETQ. CDR3 in DNA: TGCGCCAGCAGCTATGGACAGGGCGGTGAGACCCAGTACTTC. Its translation: CASSYGQGGETQYF.

The chain has TRBV9 and TRBJ1-5; maybe TRBD1 (5 bases). From germline, CDR1 is SGDLS and CDR2 YYNGEE. This CDR3 comprises 17 residues. V was trimmed by 3 bases and J by 0 bases, leaving 16 bases between them. This CDR3 is CASSDSRDGDSNQPQHF. In DNA form, the CDR3 reads TGTGCCAGCAGCGATAGCCGGGACGGCGATAGCAATCAGCCCCAGCATTTT.

This clonotype was found many times. V is TRBV7-9 and J is TRBJ1-1, with a weak D call TRBD1 (5 bases). Trimming took 3 bases from V and 8 from J, leaving 19 bases between them. The CDR3 consists of 15 residues. The germline CDR1 and CDR2 sequences are SEHNR and FQNEAQ (reference sequence). The CDR3 DNA is TGTGCCAGCAGCTTGGGCGGCCAGGGATCATCCGAAGCTTTCTTT. It encodes CASSLGGQGSSEAFF.

This clonotype was seen many times. The rearrangement uses TRBV13 and TRBJ2-2, with D possibly being TRBD1 or TRBD2 (5 bases each). Trimming took 5 bases from V and 6 from J, leaving 10 bases between them. Germline V CDR1 and CDR2: PRHDT, FYEKMQ (reference sequence). This CDR3 spans 13 amino acids. The CDR3 DNA reads as TGTGCCAGCAGCCCGAGGGGCGCCGGGGAGCTGTTTTTT. It codes for CASSPRGAGELFF.

The table lists this clonotype with many counts. This chain links TRBV6-1 with TRBJ2-3; 7 nucleotides match TRBD2. The V segment lost 0 bases and the J segment 2 bases; nucleotides outside the gene matches: 5. CDR3 size: 16 residues. The V gene's germline CDR1 is MNHNS and CDR2 SASEGT. CDR3 protein: CASSEAGGRFTDTQYF. For the CDR3, the DNA is TGTGCCAGCAGTGAAGCAGGCGGGAGATTCACAGATACGCAGTATTTT.

The table lists this clonotype with many counts. The J gene is TRBJ2-1, the V gene TRBV6-2 or TRBV6-3; TRBD1 agrees at 7 bases. The CDR3 loop spans 17 amino acids. Trimming took 4 bases from V and 3 from J; bases not matched to a gene: 12. Germline V lookup: CDR1 MNHEY, CDR2 SVGEGT. The CDR3 nucleotides read TGTGCCAGCAGTTGGGGGACAGTCCGTGATGTCTACAATGAGCAGTTCTTC. It is translated as CASSWGTVRDVYNEQFF.

About this clonotype itself: A far more abundant clone sits one base away, making this likely a read error. The V call is TRBV27, the J call TRBJ1-2; tentatively, D is TRBD1 (5 bases). Germline assignment: CDR1 MNHEY and CDR2 SMNVEV (reference sequence). The CDR3 contains 14 residues. The V end lost 8 bases, the J end lost 6 bases, and 19 bases lay between the germline ends. Here the CDR3 reads CASQLGVWNDGYTF. In nucleotides, the CDR3 is TGTGCCAGCCAGTTGGGGGTGTGGAACGATGGCTACACCTTC.

This clonotype showed up many times. This chain joins TRBV13 and TRBJ2-7; D is unclear. Trimming took off 4 bases at V and 3 bases at J, with 16 bases between the two ends. The CDR3 has 15 amino acids. Germline loops: CDR1 PRHDT, CDR2 FYEKMQ (reference sequence). CDR3 residues: CASSSQVPTGYEQYF. In DNA form, the CDR3 reads TGTGCCAGCAGCTCCCAGGTTCCCACCGGCTACGAGCAGTACTTC.

This clonotype has at least ten counts. This chain uses TRBV18 with TRBJ2-2; no reliable D call. The germline V gene encodes CDR1 KGHSH and CDR2 LQKENI. The germline V and J ends were trimmed by 5 bases and 1 base, with 5 bases remaining between them. The CDR3 has 13 residues. The CDR3 coding sequence is TGTGCCAGCTCATACGGGAACACCGGGGAGCTGTTTTTT. This gives the protein CASSYGNTGELFF.

This clonotype showed up many times. The rearrangement uses TRBV7-2 and TRBJ2-7, with a tentative D call TRBD2 (6 bases). With 4 bases removed from V and 5 bases from J, the gap between germline ends came to 12 bases. CDR1 and CDR2 (germline): SGHTA, FQGNSA. The CDR3 is 13 residues long. In DNA, the CDR3 is TGTGCCAGCAGCTGGGGACTGTGGGACGAGCAGTACTTC. It translates to CASSWGLWDEQYF.

In its sample, this clonotype ranks as medium-sized. The gene calls are TRBV5-1 and TRBJ2-1; 9 bases match TRBD2. The CDR3 has 13 residues. V lost 6 bases, J lost 8 bases, and 6 bases stayed unmatched. From germline, CDR1 is SGHRS and CDR2 YFSETQ. The CDR3 coding sequence is TGCGCCAGCAAGGTAGCGGGGGTTGATGAGCAGTTCTTC. Protein sequence: CASKVAGVDEQFF.

There are many counts of this clonotype. The rearrangement joins TRBV12-3 or TRBV12-4 to TRBJ2-1; D remains unclear. The CDR3 runs to 15 residues. Trimming shortened V by 7 bases and J by 5 bases, and 18 bases separated the two germline ends. This CDR3 reads CASTLVGRAHNEQFF. The DNA of the CDR3 is TGTGCCAGCACCCTAGTTGGTAGGGCTCACAATGAGCAGTTCTTC.

This clonotype appeared a few times. This rearrangement joins TRBV4-3 to TRBJ2-1; a possible D gene is TRBD1 (6 bases). V was cut by 4 bases and J by 2 bases, with 15 bases left in between. CDR3 length equals 16 residues. Germline-derived CDR1 and CDR2 are LGHNA and YSLEER. The DNA for the CDR3 is TGCGCCAGCAGCCCCAGAGCACAGGGAGCCTACAATGAGCAGTTCTTC. Its protein is CASSPRAQGAYNEQFF.

Only a few counts were recorded for this clonotype. This sequence joins TRBV6-5 and TRBJ2-7; the match to TRBD2 covers 13 bases. Germline V lookup: CDR1 MNHEY, CDR2 SVGAGI. This CDR3 spans 16 amino acids. V trimming: 2 bases; J trimming: 2 bases; junction bases outside the gene matches: 3. The CDR3 region has the DNA TGTGCCAGCAGTTACAGGACTAGCGGGAGTCCCTACGAGCAGTACTTC. Amino acids: CASSYRTSGSPYEQYF.

This clonotype was recorded at least ten times. This chain links TRBV28 with TRBJ2-1; the D gene is possibly TRBD1 (5 bases). V lost 10 bases and J lost 12, with 19 bases in between. Germline V lookup: CDR1 MDHEN, CDR2 SYDVKM. The CDR3 is 12 residues long. CDR3 amino acids: CATQTLRGGQFF. CDR3 in DNA: TGTGCCACCCAAACACTTAGGGGCGGGCAGTTCTTC.

This clonotype was recorded at least ten times. This chain connects TRBV19 to TRBJ2-5; possible D gene TRBD2, 7 bases. The ends were cut back, 3 bases at V and 4 bases at J, with 15 bases in the middle. CDR1 is LNHDA, CDR2 SQIVND, per germline (reference sequence). The CDR3 length is 15 residues. The CDR3 sequence is CASSIPTGGRETQYF. CDR3 bases: TGTGCCAGTAGTATCCCCACCGGGGGGCGAGAGACCCAGTACTTC.

This clonotype occurred many times. The gene calls are TRBV7-2 and TRBJ1-1; the D gene is possibly TRBD1 (6 bases). V gave up 5 bases and J gave up 1 base, with 20 bases separating them. From germline, CDR1 is SGHTA and CDR2 FQGNSA. The CDR3 loop spans 17 amino acids. The DNA for the CDR3 is TGTGCCAGCAGCGCCGTTGGGACAAGGTCCAGGAACACTGAAGCTTTCTTT. Protein product: CASSAVGTRSRNTEAFF.

This clonotype was observed at least ten times. The chain employs TRBV20-1 and TRBJ2-1, with TRBD2 identical over 10 bases. The trim removed 0 bases at V and 3 bases at J, leaving 5 bases unmatched. Germline V gene data show CDR1 as DFQATT and CDR2 as SNEGSKA (reference sequence). The CDR3 runs 16 residues. The CDR3 DNA follows: TGCAGTGCTAGAGACCCTCTAGCGGGAGTCTACAATGAGCAGTTCTTC. Its translation: CSARDPLAGVYNEQFF.

This clonotype occurred many times. This sequence joins TRBV7-6 and TRBJ2-1; D is uncertain. CDR3 size: 15 residues. Germline V gene sequence: CDR1 SGHVS, CDR2 FNYEAQ. V lost 4 bases and J 7 bases, leaving 17 bases between the germline ends. CDR3 amino acids: CASSSEQTTPNEQFF. The CDR3, as DNA: TGTGCCAGCAGCTCCGAGCAAACCACCCCTAATGAGCAGTTCTTC.